Listed below are T cell receptor beta chains from one sample, sequenced in a study of CD8 T cells in Susac syndrome. MiXCR, applied by TCRdb to the immunoSEQ multiplex PCR reads, yields one record per CDR3 protein. The sample includes over 130,000 distinct CDR3 sequences, 95% of them seen just once. Material: CD4+ T cells from PBMCs. The receptors come from a human donor with Susac syndrome. Each CDR3 is given with its conserved first and last residue. The order of the fields is D gene, clone size, V gene, J gene, CDR3 DNA, CDR3 protein. A D gene is named only where the DNA matches it firmly. Size is omitted from some rows. Given values are once, few, many or a class for expanded clones.

.	.	TRBV7-2	TRBJ1-2	TGTGCCAGCAGCGTCGATAGGGGACCCATAACCCCCTATGGCTACACCTTC	CASSVDRGPITPYGYTF
.	.	TRBV19	TRBJ2-2	TGTGCCAGTAGTATAGCTCCGGGTCGATTCAACACCGGGGAGCTGTTTTTT	CASSIAPGRFNTGELFF
TRBD2	.	TRBV29-1	TRBJ2-1	TGCAGCGTTGTCCGGGGAGGGATTAATGAGCAGTTCTTC	CSVVRGGINEQFF
.	.	TRBV27	TRBJ2-1	TGTGCCAGCAGTCTTCCCCCCGCGGAGCAGTTCTTC	CASSLPPAEQFF
.	.	TRBV6-2/TRBV6-3	TRBJ2-1	TGTGCCAGCAGACCCAGACGGGGGAGCTCCTACAATGAGCAGTTCTTC	CASRPRRGSSYNEQFF
.	.	TRBV9	TRBJ2-7	TGTGCCAGCAGCGCCCAGACAAGTGTTGAAGAGCAGTACTTC	CASSAQTSVEEQYF
.	.	TRBV30	TRBJ1-5	TGTGCCTGGAGTGGGCTCAAAAGCAATCAGCCCCAGCATTTT	CAWSGLKSNQPQHF
.	.	TRBV4-1	TRBJ2-7	TGCGCCAGCAGCTCGAGGGTGTTAGACGAGCAGTACTTC	CASSSRVLDEQYF
TRBD2	once	TRBV20-1	TRBJ2-5	TGCAGTGCTAGAACTACTAGCGGTCAAGAGACCCAGTACTTC	CSARTTSGQETQYF
TRBD1	.	TRBV30	TRBJ2-6	TGTGCCTGGACCCGGCAGGGGGCCGGTGTCCTGACTTTC	CAWTRQGAGVLTF
.	.	TRBV7-8	TRBJ2-2	TGTGCCAGCAGCTTAGCGGGGTCTCGAACCGGGGAGCTGTTTTTT	CASSLAGSRTGELFF
.	.	TRBV6-6	TRBJ1-1	TGTGCCAGCAGTCCCACAGAGAACACTGAAGCTTTCTTT	CASSPTENTEAFF
TRBD1	once	TRBV13	TRBJ1-1	TGTGCCAGCCTTTCCAGGGGGAGTACTGAAGCTTTCTTT	CASLSRGSTEAFF
.	.	TRBV28	TRBJ2-7	TGTGCCAGCAGTTCCCACCTCGAAGGCTGGCGCGAGCAGTACTTC	CASSSHLEGWREQYF
.	.	TRBV5-1	TRBJ2-5	TGCGCCAGCAGCTTGGTTATGGGGATGGCCCAAGAGACCCAGTACTTC	CASSLVMGMAQETQYF
TRBD2	once	TRBV7-2	TRBJ2-5	TGTGCCAGCAGCCTGACGGGGGGGTACCAAGAGACCCAGTACTTC	CASSLTGGYQETQYF
TRBD1	.	TRBV6-6	TRBJ1-1	TGTGCCAGCGCCGGACAGGAAAACACTGAAGCTTTCTTT	CASAGQENTEAFF
.	.	TRBV30	TRBJ1-1	TGTGCCTGGGCTAAGAGGGTGACAGTCACCGGCACTGAAGCTTTCTTT	CAWAKRVTVTGTEAFF
.	.	TRBV14	TRBJ2-1	TGTGCCAGCAGCCCGAGGACTTACAGGGACAATGAGCAGTTCTTC	CASSPRTYRDNEQFF
.	.	TRBV30	TRBJ2-2	TGTGCCGCCCACGGGGGAGTGAACGCGGACACCGGGGAGCTGTTTTTT	CAAHGGVNADTGELFF
.	once	TRBV29-1	TRBJ2-5	TGCAGCGTTATGTTGACAGGCACGGAGACCCAGTACTTC	CSVMLTGTETQYF
.	.	TRBV11-2	TRBJ2-2	TGTGCCAGCAGCCAGGGGGGGGGCCGCACCGGGGAGCTGTTTTTT	CASSQGGGRTGELFF
TRBD2	.	TRBV24-1	TRBJ2-1	TGTGCCACCAGTGATCCCCGATCTTCTAGCGGAAGCTACAATGAGCAGTTCTTC	CATSDPRSSSGSYNEQFF
.	.	TRBV7-9	TRBJ2-7	TGTGCCAGCAGCTCGGTGGTCCTCTACGAGCAGTACTTC	CASSSVVLYEQYF
.	.	TRBV28	TRBJ1-1	TGTGCCAGTTACTCCGGGCAGGGAGACACTGAAGCTTTCTTT	CASYSGQGDTEAFF
TRBD2	.	TRBV29-1	TRBJ2-5	TGCAGCGTGAGGACTAGACAAGAGACCCAGTACTTC	CSVRTRQETQYF
TRBD2	.	TRBV28	TRBJ2-7	TGTGCCAGCAGTTTAGGCGGGAGGGGACCCTACGAGCAGTACTTC	CASSLGGRGPYEQYF
.	.	TRBV7-2	TRBJ2-5	TGTGCCAGCAGCTCCCGAATGAAACACCCAGAGACCCAGTACTTC	CASSSRMKHPETQYF
.	.	TRBV29-1	TRBJ1-5	TGCAGCGTCGCCGGGGGCTCCACGAATCAGCCCCAGCATTTT	CSVAGGSTNQPQHF
.	once	TRBV30	TRBJ2-1	TGTGCCTGGAGTGTGAGGGGTAATGAGCAGTTCTTC	CAWSVRGNEQFF
TRBD2	.	TRBV29-1	TRBJ2-2	TGCAGCGCTGCTGGACTAGCGGACGGGGAGCTGTTTTTT	CSAAGLADGELFF
.	.	TRBV30	TRBJ2-7	TGTGCCTGGATTCATGGAAACAAGGACGAGCAGTACTTC	CAWIHGNKDEQYF
.	.	TRBV28	TRBJ1-5	TGTGCCAGCAGTCTCTGGGGGATTGGCAATCAGCCCCAGCATTTT	CASSLWGIGNQPQHF
.	once	TRBV28	TRBJ1-5	TGTGCCAGCAGTTTACGGGTTAGCAATCAGCCCCAGCATTTT	CASSLRVSNQPQHF
.	.	TRBV30	TRBJ1-5	TGTGCCTGGAGTGCTCCCGGGGCTTGGGGAACTAAGCTCCAGCATTTT	CAWSAPGAWGTKLQHF
.	.	TRBV29-1	TRBJ1-2	TGCAGCGTTGCGACGAGGACAGCTAGCTATGGCTACACCTTC	CSVATRTASYGYTF
.	.	TRBV12-3/TRBV12-4	TRBJ2-5	TGTGCCAGCAGTTGGAATCCGACTGGGGGAGAGACCCAGTACTTC	CASSWNPTGGETQYF
TRBD1	.	TRBV4-3	TRBJ1-1	TGCGCCAGCAGCGAAGCTCCGGGACAGGGTGACACTGAAGCTTTCTTT	CASSEAPGQGDTEAFF
TRBD1	.	TRBV5-1	TRBJ1-6	TGCGCCAGCAGCCCCGGGACAGGTTATAATTCACCCCTCCACTTT	CASSPGTGYNSPLHF